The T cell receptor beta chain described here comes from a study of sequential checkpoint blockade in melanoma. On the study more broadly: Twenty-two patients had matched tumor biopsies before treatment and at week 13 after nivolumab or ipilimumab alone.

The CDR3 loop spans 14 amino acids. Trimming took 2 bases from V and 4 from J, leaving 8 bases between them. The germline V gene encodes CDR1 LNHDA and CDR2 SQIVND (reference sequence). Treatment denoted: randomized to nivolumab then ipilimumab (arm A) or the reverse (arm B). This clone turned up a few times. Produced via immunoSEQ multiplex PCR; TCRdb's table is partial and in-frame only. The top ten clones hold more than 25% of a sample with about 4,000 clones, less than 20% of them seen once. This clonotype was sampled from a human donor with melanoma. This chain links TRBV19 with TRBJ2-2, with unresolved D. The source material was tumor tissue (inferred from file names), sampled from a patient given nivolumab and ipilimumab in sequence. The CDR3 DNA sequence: TGTGCCAGTAGTATACAGGTGGGCACCGGGGAGCTGTTTTTT. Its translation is CASSIQVGTGELFF. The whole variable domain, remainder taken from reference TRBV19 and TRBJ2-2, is DGGITQSPKYLFRKEGQNVTLSCEQNLNHDAMYWYRQDPGQGLRLIYYSQIVNDFQKGDIAEGYSVSREKKESFPLTVTSAQKNPTAFYLCASSIQVGTGELFFGEGSRLTVL.